This TCR beta chain is drawn from a study of blood T cells in healthy people across ages (dated by TCRdb to the mid-2010s). Looking at the study overall: Template switching captured roughly one uniquely barcoded TCR beta cDNA molecule per two T cells in model experiments. To avoid experimental bias, donors of different ages were distributed randomly across sequencing lanes. The donors were split into four age groups: young (average around 17 years), middle-aged (about 40), aged (around 67) and long-lived (roughly 77). For two donors (one aged 18 to 29 and one aged 80 or older), the study analyzed two additional independent replicas of 1 million unique cDNA reads from the same blood draw. Age-related changes in TCR beta repertoire diversity were measured in the study by deep sequencing normalized with unique cDNA molecular identifiers.

Results and caveats for the whole study, not just this receptor: The percentage of naive T cells measured by flow cytometry correlated strongly with observed TCR beta diversity. Compared with the aged group, the long-lived group had more naive CD4+ T cells, fewer expanded clones and increased TCR diversity, suggesting age selection. Estimates of total diversity based on one million sequenced T cells were regarded as lower bounds and as underestimates. Bulk unsorted PBMC profiling prevented conclusive comparison of naive and antigen-experienced compartments. The CMV infection status of donors was not known, potentially confounding age-related changes in expanded clonotypes. Observed TCR beta diversity per million T cells fell roughly linearly with age, and a significant reduction was already apparent by age approximately 40.

Concerning this clonotype itself: This clone's antigen is unknown. No quality values exist for individual bases; no much larger clone is one base distant.

The approximately 39 donors, aged roughly 6 to 90 years, were systemically healthy Caucasian individuals from Russia. Roughly 9.5 milliliters of peripheral blood were drawn from each donor into EDTA-treated Vacutainer tubes. Ficoll-Paque density-gradient centrifugation was used to isolate PBMCs, with at least 6 million obtained per sample. Trizol reagent was used to extract total RNA from PBMCs, with at least 6 micrograms per sample. The percentages of naive CD45RAhigh/CD27high T cells were determined by flow cytometry on a PBMC aliquot from every donor. The CDR3 holds 15 amino acids from the cysteine to the phenylalanine. Only CDR3 DNA is held: 45 bases, read in frame from base 1. Relative to germline, V is 6 bases shorter and J is 2 bases shorter, with 15 bases between their ends. The CDR1 and CDR2 encoded by the germline V gene are MNHEY and SVGEGT. The library was prepared using 5' RACE. Sequenced using an Illumina HiSeq 2500. A second roughly 6 to 12 cycle PCR used a sample-barcoded 5' primer and a J-beta primer mix. A template-switch 5' adaptor carrying 12 random nucleotides introduced a unique molecular identifier onto each TCR beta cDNA molecule. Each sample yielded at least 2.5 million CDR3-containing paired-end reads. First-strand cDNA synthesis was performed from all RNA using the Mint cDNA synthesis kit, with priming by a TRBC-specific oligonucleotide. Following uracil-DNA glycosylase treatment, all cDNA underwent a first 18-cycle PCR with the universal primers M1SS and BC2_uni_R. Per the source publication's procedure: Normalization of each sample was performed by random selection of 1 million high-quality reads, each carrying a distinct molecular identifier. Instead of being binned into consensus sequences, reads that shared molecular identifiers were thrown out. CDR3 identification, clonotype clustering and error correction used MiTCR with a Q25 quality threshold and the strictest error-elimination algorithm. A nonparametric unseen species model using Euler transformation provided a lower-bound estimate of total TCR beta diversity. The public reads were reprocessed in TCRdb via fastp at Q25 and MiXCR, keeping in-frame beta chains. Records with the same CDR3 protein are collapsed into one entry carrying the most frequent genes and DNA. What appears here as the V and J calls and clone size reflects TCRdb's work, not the paper's. For this sample there are hundreds of thousands of distinct CDR3 sequences; 58% appear just once. The ten largest clones capture 35% to 40% of the sample.

The sequencing input was blood. Recombination connected TRBV6-2 or TRBV6-3 to TRBJ2-3; tentative D gene TRBD2, with 7 bases matching. The source of this sequence is a man in his sixties in good health. The CDR3 region has the sequence CASSPGGGSTDTQYF. In nucleotide form, the sequence is TGTGCCAGCAGCCCGGGGGGCGGTTCCACAGATACGCAGTATTTT.